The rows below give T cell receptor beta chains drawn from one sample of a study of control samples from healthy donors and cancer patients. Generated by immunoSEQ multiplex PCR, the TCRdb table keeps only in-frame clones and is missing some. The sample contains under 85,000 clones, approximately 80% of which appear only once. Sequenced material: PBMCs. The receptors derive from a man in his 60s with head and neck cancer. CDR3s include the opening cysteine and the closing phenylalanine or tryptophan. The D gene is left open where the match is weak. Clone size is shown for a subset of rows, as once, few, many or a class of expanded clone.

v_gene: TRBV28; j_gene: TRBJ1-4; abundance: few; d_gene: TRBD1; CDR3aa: CASSLGDRANEKLFF; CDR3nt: TGTGCCAGCAGTTTGGGGGACAGGGCTAATGAAAAACTGTTTTTT
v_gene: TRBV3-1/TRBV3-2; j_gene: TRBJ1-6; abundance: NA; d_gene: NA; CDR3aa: CASSPVTVGYSPLHF; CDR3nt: TGTGCCAGCAGCCCCGTGACGGTGGGTTATTCACCCCTCCACTTT
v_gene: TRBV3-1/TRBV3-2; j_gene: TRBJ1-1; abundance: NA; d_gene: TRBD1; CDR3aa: CASSQADRENTEAFF; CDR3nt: TGTGCCAGCAGCCAAGCTGACAGGGAGAACACTGAAGCTTTCTTT
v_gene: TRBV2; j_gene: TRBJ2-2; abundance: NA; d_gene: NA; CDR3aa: CASTERPGNTGELFF; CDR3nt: TGTGCCAGCACAGAGCGGCCTGGGAACACCGGGGAGCTGTTTTTT
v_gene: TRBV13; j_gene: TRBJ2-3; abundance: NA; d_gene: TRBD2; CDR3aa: CASSPPLAGAPDTQYF; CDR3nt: TGTGCCAGCAGCCCCCCCCTAGCGGGAGCCCCAGATACGCAGTATTTT
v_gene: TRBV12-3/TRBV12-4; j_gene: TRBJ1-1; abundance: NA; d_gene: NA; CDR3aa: CASSFVSTEAFF; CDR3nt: TGTGCCAGCAGTTTCGTTAGCACTGAAGCTTTCTTT
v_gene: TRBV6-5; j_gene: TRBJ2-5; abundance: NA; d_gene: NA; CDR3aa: CASSTRQAQLSDQYF; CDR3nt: TGTGCCAGCAGTACCCGACAGGCCCAGCTGTCGGACCAGTACTTC
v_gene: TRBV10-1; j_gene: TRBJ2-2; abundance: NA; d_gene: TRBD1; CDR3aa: CASSAAGGPTGELFF; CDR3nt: TGCGCCAGCAGTGCCGCAGGGGGTCCCACCGGGGAGCTGTTTTTT
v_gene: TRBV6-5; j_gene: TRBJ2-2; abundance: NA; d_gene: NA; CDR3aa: CATGRNTGELFF; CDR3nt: TGTGCCACCGGACGGAACACCGGGGAGCTGTTTTTT
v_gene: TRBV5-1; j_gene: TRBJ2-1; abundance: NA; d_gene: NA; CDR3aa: CASSGEGGDYNEQFF; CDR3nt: TGCGCCAGCAGCGGCGAAGGAGGTGACTACAATGAGCAGTTCTTC
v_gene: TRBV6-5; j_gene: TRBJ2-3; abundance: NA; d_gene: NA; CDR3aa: CASSYSKYADTQYF; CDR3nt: TGTGCCAGCAGTTACTCGAAATACGCAGATACGCAGTATTTT
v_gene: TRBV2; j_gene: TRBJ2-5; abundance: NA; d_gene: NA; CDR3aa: CASSEESRGTQYF; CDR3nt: TGTGCCAGCTCAGAGGAGTCCCGGGGGACCCAGTACTTC
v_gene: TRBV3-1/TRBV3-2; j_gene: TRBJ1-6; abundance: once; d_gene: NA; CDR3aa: CASSHTGSTYNSPLHF; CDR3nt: TGTGCCAGCAGCCATACGGGCAGTACCTATAATTCACCCCTCCACTTT
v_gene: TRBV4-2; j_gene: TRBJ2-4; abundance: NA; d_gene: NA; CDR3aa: CASSQDLRGAPQNIQYF; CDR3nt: TGTGCCAGCAGCCAAGATTTAAGGGGGGCCCCCCAAAACATTCAGTACTTC
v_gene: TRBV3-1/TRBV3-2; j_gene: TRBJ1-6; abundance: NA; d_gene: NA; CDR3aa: CASSLGPNSPLHF; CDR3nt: TGTGCCAGCAGCCTAGGGCCTAATTCACCCCTCCACTTT
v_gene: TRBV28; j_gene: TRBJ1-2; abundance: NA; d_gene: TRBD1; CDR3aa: CASSGQVGGYTF; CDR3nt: TGTGCCAGCAGCGGACAGGTTGGAGGCTACACCTTC
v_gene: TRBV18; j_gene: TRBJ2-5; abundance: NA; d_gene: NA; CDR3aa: CASSPQRETQYF; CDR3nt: TGTGCCAGCTCCCCACAAAGGGAGACCCAGTACTTC
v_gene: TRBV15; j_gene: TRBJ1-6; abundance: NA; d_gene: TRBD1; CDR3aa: CATSRKTGDNSPLHF; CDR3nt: TGTGCCACCAGCAGAAAGACAGGGGACAATTCACCCCTCCACTTT
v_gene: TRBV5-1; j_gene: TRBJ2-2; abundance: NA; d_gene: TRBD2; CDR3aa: CASSLFPGLASGELFF; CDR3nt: TGCGCCAGCAGCTTGTTTCCGGGACTAGCGAGCGGGGAGCTGTTTTTT
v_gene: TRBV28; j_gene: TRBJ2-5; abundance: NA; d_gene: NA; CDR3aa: CASSNSDSPETQYF; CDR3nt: TGTGCCAGCAGTAACTCGGACAGTCCAGAGACCCAGTACTTC
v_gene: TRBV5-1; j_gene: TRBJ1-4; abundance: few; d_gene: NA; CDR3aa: CASSGRQGWGPSNEKLFF; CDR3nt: TGCGCCAGCAGCGGGAGGCAGGGATGGGGCCCGTCTAATGAAAAACTGTTTTTT
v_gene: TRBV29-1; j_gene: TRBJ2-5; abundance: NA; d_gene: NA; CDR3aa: CSVDRIGTTETQYF; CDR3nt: TGCAGCGTTGACAGGATAGGGACGACGGAGACCCAGTACTTC
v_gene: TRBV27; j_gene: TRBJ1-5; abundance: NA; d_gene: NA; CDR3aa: CASSFRERGQPQHF; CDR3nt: TGTGCCAGCAGTTTCAGGGAGAGGGGCCAGCCCCAGCATTTT
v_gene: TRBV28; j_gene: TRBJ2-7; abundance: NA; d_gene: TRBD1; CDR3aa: CASSPRTGRGVYEQYF; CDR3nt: TGTGCCAGCAGCCCCCGGACAGGGAGAGGGGTGTACGAGCAGTACTTC
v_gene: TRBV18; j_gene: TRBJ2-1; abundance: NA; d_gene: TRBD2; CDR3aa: CASSPSGTSVNEQFF; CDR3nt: TGTGCCAGCTCACCCTCCGGGACTAGTGTCAATGAGCAGTTCTTC
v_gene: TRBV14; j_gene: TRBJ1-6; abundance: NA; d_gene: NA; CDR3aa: CASSPFSNSPLHF; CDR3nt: TGTGCCAGCAGCCCCTTTTCCAATTCACCCCTCCACTTT
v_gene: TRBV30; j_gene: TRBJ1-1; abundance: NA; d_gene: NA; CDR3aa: CAWFPGRTVTEAFF; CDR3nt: TGTGCCTGGTTCCCTGGAAGGACCGTCACTGAAGCTTTCTTT
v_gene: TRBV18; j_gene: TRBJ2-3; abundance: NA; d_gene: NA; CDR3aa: CASSSPTGVPDTQYF; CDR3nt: TGTGCCAGCTCATCGCCTACGGGAGTCCCAGATACGCAGTATTTT
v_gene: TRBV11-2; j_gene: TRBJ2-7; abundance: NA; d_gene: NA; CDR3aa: CASSLVVGYEQYF; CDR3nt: TGTGCCAGCAGCTTAGTGGTGGGTTACGAGCAGTACTTC
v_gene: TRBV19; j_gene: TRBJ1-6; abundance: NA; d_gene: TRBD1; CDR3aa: CASSFRQGGSPLHF; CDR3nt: TGTGCCAGTAGTTTCAGACAGGGGGGATCACCCCTCCACTTT
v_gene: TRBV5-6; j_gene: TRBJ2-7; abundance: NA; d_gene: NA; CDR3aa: CASSLLENYEQYF; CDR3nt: TGTGCCAGCAGCCTACTAGAAAACTACGAGCAGTACTTC
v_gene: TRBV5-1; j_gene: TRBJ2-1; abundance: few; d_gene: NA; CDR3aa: CASSPGLASSYNEQFF; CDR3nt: TGCGCCAGCAGCCCAGGACTGGCGAGCTCCTACAATGAGCAGTTCTTC
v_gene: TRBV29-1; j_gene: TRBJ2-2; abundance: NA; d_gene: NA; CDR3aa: CSGRDWNTGELFF; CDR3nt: TGCAGCGGCAGGGACTGGAACACCGGGGAGCTGTTTTTT
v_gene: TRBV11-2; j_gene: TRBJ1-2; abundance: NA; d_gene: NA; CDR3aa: CASSLLSGGGLRSFGGYTF; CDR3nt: TGTGCCAGCAGCCTTCTCTCTGGGGGGGGCCTACGGTCGTTTGGCGGCTACACCTTC
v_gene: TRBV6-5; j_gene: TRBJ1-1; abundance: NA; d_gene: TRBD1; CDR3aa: CASRGRGRIYRAFF; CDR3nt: TGTGCCAGCAGGGGCAGGGGGCGCATCTATAGGGCTTTCTTT
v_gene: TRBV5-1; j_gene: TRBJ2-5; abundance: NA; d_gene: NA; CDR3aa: CASSPDPGMAQYF; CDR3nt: TGCGCCAGCAGCCCAGACCCGGGTATGGCCCAGTACTTC
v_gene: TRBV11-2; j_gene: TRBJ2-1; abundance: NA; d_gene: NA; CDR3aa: CASSLSLANNEQFF; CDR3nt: TGTGCCAGCAGCCTAAGTTTGGCGAACAATGAGCAGTTCTTC
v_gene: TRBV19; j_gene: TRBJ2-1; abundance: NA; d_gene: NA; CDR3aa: CASSRKRINEQFF; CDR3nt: TGTGCCAGTAGTAGAAAACGGATCAATGAGCAGTTCTTC
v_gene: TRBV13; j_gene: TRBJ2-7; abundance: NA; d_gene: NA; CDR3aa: CASSFGSASYEQYF; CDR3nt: TGTGCCAGCAGCTTCGGCTCTGCCTCCTACGAGCAGTACTTC
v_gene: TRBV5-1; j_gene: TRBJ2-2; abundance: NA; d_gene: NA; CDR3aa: CASSPGWATGELFF; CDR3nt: TGCGCCAGCAGCCCTGGGTGGGCCACCGGGGAGCTGTTTTTT
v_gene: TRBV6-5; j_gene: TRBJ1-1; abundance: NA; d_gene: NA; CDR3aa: CATIRGQPNTEAFF; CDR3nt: TGTGCCACCATTAGGGGACAACCGAACACTGAAGCTTTCTTT
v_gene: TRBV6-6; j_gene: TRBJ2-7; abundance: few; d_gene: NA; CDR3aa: CAVGTTYEQYF; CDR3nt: TGTGCCGTGGGAACGACCTACGAGCAGTACTTC
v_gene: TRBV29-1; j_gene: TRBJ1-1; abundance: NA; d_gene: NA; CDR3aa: CSVERLWAFF; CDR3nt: TGCAGCGTTGAAAGATTATGGGCTTTCTTT
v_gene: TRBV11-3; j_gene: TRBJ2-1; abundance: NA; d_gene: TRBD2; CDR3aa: CASSFGLGGGPYNEQFF; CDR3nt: TGTGCCAGCAGCTTCGGGCTCGGCGGGGGTCCCTACAATGAGCAGTTCTTC
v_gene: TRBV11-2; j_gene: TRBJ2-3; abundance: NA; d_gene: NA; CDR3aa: CASSLVEDTQYF; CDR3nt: TGTGCCAGCAGTCTAGTAGAGGATACGCAGTATTTT
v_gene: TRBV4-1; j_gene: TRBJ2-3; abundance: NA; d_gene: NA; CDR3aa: CASSLEGVLEVDTQYF; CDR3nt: TGCGCCAGCAGCCTGGAGGGGGTTCTCGAGGTCGATACGCAGTATTTT
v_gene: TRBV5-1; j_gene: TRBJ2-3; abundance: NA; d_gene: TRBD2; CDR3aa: CASSLATSGSDTQYF; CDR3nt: TGCGCCAGCAGCTTGGCCACTAGCGGGAGTGATACGCAGTATTTT
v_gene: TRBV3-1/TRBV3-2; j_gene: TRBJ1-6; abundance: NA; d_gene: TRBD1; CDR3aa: CASSQRQGTAPLHF; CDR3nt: TGTGCCAGCAGCCAGAGACAGGGGACGGCACCCCTCCACTTT
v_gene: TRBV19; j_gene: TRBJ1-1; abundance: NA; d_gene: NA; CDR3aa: CASNFWGGAPGDTEAFF; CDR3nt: TGTGCCAGTAATTTTTGGGGGGGGGCCCCCGGTGACACTGAAGCTTTCTTT